A single sample gave rise to the 32 T cell receptor beta chains below, sequenced in a study of T cell responses to AZD1222 COVID-19 vaccine. Using immunoSEQ multiplex PCR, the repertoire was profiled, and TCRdb retains in-frame clones only, with some absent. The sample records more than 85,000 clones, about 91% being singletons. This sample comprised peripheral blood, obtained 28 days after the second AZD1222 dose. The origin of the receptors is an adult who received the AZD1222 COVID-19 vaccine.

The CDR3 loop reads CASSLTLAGVKTQYF. DNA for the CDR3: TGTGCCAGCAGCTTAACACTAGCGGGAGTTAAGACCCAGTACTTC. The V and J genes are TRBV7-8 and TRBJ2-5, with 11 bases fitting TRBD2. J gave up 6 bases and V 2 bases, and 5 bases lay outside the gene matches. The CDR3 is 15 amino acids. Germline CDR1 and CDR2: SGHVS and FQNEAQ. The variable domain in full, completed from reference TRBV7-8 and TRBJ2-5, reads GAGVSQSPRYKVAKRGQDVALRCDPISGHVSLFWYQQALGQGPEFLTYFQNEAQLDKSGLPSDRFFAERPEGSVSTLKIQRTQQEDSAVYLCASSLTLAGVKTQYFGPGTRLLVL.

Concerning this clone itself: Other DNA variants within this sample encode the same CDR3. The chain uses TRBV7-9 and TRBJ2-7, with 8 nucleotides matching TRBD2. V lost 2 bases, J lost 0 bases, and 0 bases stayed unmatched. CDR1 is SEHNR, CDR2 FQNEAQ, per germline (reference sequence). This CDR3 is 14 amino acids long. The chain's CDR3 is CASSLSGSSYEQYF. DNA for the CDR3: TGTGCCAGCAGCTTAAGCGGGAGCTCCTACGAGCAGTACTTC.

The rearrangement joins TRBV19 to TRBJ1-1, with TRBD1 matching 7 bases. Germline V lookup: CDR1 LNHDA, CDR2 SQIVND (reference sequence). This CDR3 is built from 13 residues. V trimming: 9 bases; J trimming: 1 base; junction bases outside the gene matches: 5. The DNA for the CDR3 is TGTGCCAGCAAGGGACAGTCGAACACTGAAGCTTTCTTT. Residues: CASKGQSNTEAFF.

The chain links TRBV18 to TRBJ2-5, with 7 nucleotides matching TRBD1. V shed 3 bases, J shed 8 bases, and the junction held 3 bases outside the gene matches. The CDR3 has 12 amino acids. The germline V gene encodes CDR1 KGHSH and CDR2 LQKENI. The CDR3 coding sequence is TGTGCCAGCTCACCCGACAGGGCAACCCAGTACTTC. This translates into CASSPDRATQYF.

V usage is TRBV18 and J usage is TRBJ1-5, with D perhaps TRBD1 (5 bases). This CDR3 spans 16 amino acids. V was pared by 3 bases and J by 0 bases, with 12 bases between. The V gene's germline CDR1 is KGHSH and CDR2 LQKENI. The CDR3 reads CASSPGGGYSNQPQHF. In DNA, the CDR3 is TGTGCCAGCTCACCGGGGGGGGGATATAGCAATCAGCCCCAGCATTTT.

The rearrangement links TRBV12-3 or TRBV12-4 to TRBJ2-5, with 7 bases that match TRBD2. The CDR3 covers 13 residues. The V segment lost 3 bases and the J segment 5 bases; nucleotides outside the gene matches: 3. The chain's CDR3 is CASSFTSEETQYF. The DNA of the CDR3 is TGTGCCAGCAGTTTTACTAGCGAGGAGACCCAGTACTTC.

The rearrangement uses TRBV15 and TRBJ2-3; TRBD2 aligns across 7 bases. This CDR3 has 15 residues. The germline V gene has CDR1 LNHNV and CDR2 YYDKDF (reference sequence). V gave up 4 bases and J gave up 4 bases; unmatched junction bases: 8. In DNA form, the CDR3 reads TGTGCCACCAGCAACGGGGGGTGGGAGGCAGATACGCAGTATTTT. Its protein is CATSNGGWEADTQYF. Based on the CDR3 plus reference TRBV15 and TRBJ2-3, the full variable domain is DAMVIQNPRYQVTQFGKPVTLSCSQTLNHNVMYWYQQKSSQAPKLLFHYYDKDFNNEADTPDNFQSRRPNTSFCFLDIRSPGLGDTAMYLCATSNGGWEADTQYFGPGTRLTVL.

The chain combines TRBV5-5 with TRBJ2-6; D is unresolved. Germline V lookup: CDR1 SGHKS, CDR2 YYEKEE (reference sequence). V was cut by 3 bases and J by 1 base, with 11 bases left in between. The CDR3 has 16 amino acids. The CDR3 loop is CASSSRQVSGANVLTF. In DNA form, the CDR3 reads TGTGCCAGCAGCTCCCGGCAGGTGTCTGGGGCCAACGTCCTGACTTTC.

The rearrangement joins TRBV3-1 (or the pseudogene TRBV3-2) to TRBJ2-7; tentative D call: TRBD2 (5 bases). Looked up from germline, CDR1 is LGHDT and CDR2 is YNNKEL (reference sequence). This CDR3 region has 16 residues. Trimming cost V 4 bases and J 6 bases, with 22 bases left between them. For the CDR3, the DNA is TGTGCCAGCAGCCCAACTCTAGCTAGTGTCCAGAGCGAGCAGTACTTC. Translated: CASSPTLASVQSEQYF.

Here the CDR3 DNA reads TGTGCCAGCAGGACCTTTAGGCCCAACACTGAAGCTTTCTTT. It translates to CASRTFRPNTEAFF. The chain carries TRBV28 and TRBJ1-1; D call uncertain. This CDR3 has 14 amino acids. Germline CDR1 reads MDHEN; CDR2 reads SYDVKM. Trimming shortened V by 6 bases and J by 2 bases, and 13 bases separated the two germline ends.

The CDR3 DNA sequence: TGTGCCAGCAGTGAAGGGACAGGGGAGTATGGCTACACCTTC. Amino acid sequence: CASSEGTGEYGYTF. This chain links TRBV6-1 with TRBJ1-2; 9 nucleotides align to TRBD1. CDR1 is MNHNS and CDR2 is SASEGT in the germline V gene. The CDR3 totals 14 residues. V shed 1 base and J 5 bases; nucleotides not matched to a gene: 2.

V is TRBV19 and J is TRBJ1-1; D is perhaps TRBD1 (6 bases). The CDR3 covers 12 residues. The V end lost 3 bases, the J end lost 11 bases, and 13 bases lay between the germline ends. The germline CDR1 and CDR2 sequences are LNHDA and SQIVND (reference sequence). CDR3 amino acids: CASSIRDMVAFF. Written as DNA, the CDR3 is TGTGCCAGTAGTATCCGGGACATGGTTGCTTTCTTT. Full variable domain (outside the CDR3, taken from reference TRBV19 and TRBJ1-1): DGGITQSPKYLFRKEGQNVTLSCEQNLNHDAMYWYRQDPGQGLRLIYYSQIVNDFQKGDIAEGYSVSREKKESFPLTVTSAQKNPTAFYLCASSIRDMVAFFGQGTRLTVV.

This clone was picked up one time. The chain links TRBV2 to TRBJ2-1; 10 bases align to TRBD2. This CDR3 comprises 14 residues. V was clipped by 7 bases and J by 5 bases; unmatched bases: 5. The germline V gene has CDR1 SNHLY and CDR2 FYNNEI. The CDR3 DNA is TGTGCCAGCACGCTAGCGGGAGCAGACAATGAGCAGTTCTTC. Translating it yields CASTLAGADNEQFF.

The chain has TRBV15 and TRBJ2-3, with 8 bases fitting TRBD1. The CDR3 contains 14 residues. The ends lost 5 bases at V and 9 bases at J; junction bases unmatched: 10. CDR1 is LNHNV, CDR2 YYDKDF, per germline (reference sequence). The CDR3 loop reads CATSARFDRGTQYF. CDR3 bases: TGTGCCACCAGCGCCCGATTTGACAGGGGAACGCAGTATTTT. Supplemented by reference TRBV15 and TRBJ2-3, the full variable domain reads DAMVIQNPRYQVTQFGKPVTLSCSQTLNHNVMYWYQQKSSQAPKLLFHYYDKDFNNEADTPDNFQSRRPNTSFCFLDIRSPGLGDTAMYLCATSARFDRGTQYFGPGTRLTVL.

The chain carries TRBV6-5 and TRBJ2-7; weak D call: TRBD1 (5 bases). Germline V gives CDR1 MNHEY, CDR2 SVGAGI. V was trimmed by 3 bases and J by 1 base, leaving 13 bases between them. This CDR3 has 15 amino acids. The CDR3 loop is CASSYTAAGSYEQYF. CDR3 nucleotides: TGTGCCAGCAGTTATACGGCCGCAGGGTCCTACGAGCAGTACTTC.

The CDR3 loop reads CASSRQGVNQPQHF. The DNA of the CDR3 is TGTGCCAGCAGTCGACAGGGTGTCAATCAGCCCCAGCATTTT. This rearrangement joins TRBV3-1 (or the pseudogene TRBV3-2) to TRBJ1-5; 7 bases align to TRBD1. CDR3 size: 14 residues. V lost 6 bases and J lost 3; bases outside the gene matches: 5. Looked up from germline, CDR1 is LGHDT and CDR2 is YNNKEL (reference sequence).

The J gene is TRBJ2-2, the V gene TRBV27; 10 bases match TRBD2. Losses at the gene ends were 9 bases for V and 0 bases for J; bases not matched to a gene: 7. The CDR3 is 16 residues long. The germline V gene encodes CDR1 MNHEY and CDR2 SMNVEV (reference sequence). This CDR3 is CASIPAGGSNTGELFF. The CDR3 region has the DNA TGTGCCAGTATTCCAGCGGGAGGGTCGAACACCGGGGAGCTGTTTTTT.

The chain has TRBV28 and TRBJ1-5, with D possibly matching TRBD1 (6 bases). Between the trimmed V and J ends, which lost 7 bases and 2 bases, there was a span of 9 bases. Germline CDR1 is MDHEN and CDR2 is SYDVKM. CDR3 size: 13 residues. CDR3 in amino acids: CASMAGGNQPQHF. The CDR3 DNA reads TGTGCCAGCATGGCAGGGGGCAATCAGCCCCAGCATTTT.

This chain connects TRBV19 to TRBJ2-7; no firm D call. With 5 bases removed from V and 2 bases from J, the gap between germline ends came to 16 bases. This CDR3 spans 15 amino acids. The germline gives CDR1 LNHDA, CDR2 SQIVND (reference sequence). DNA for the CDR3: TGTGCCAGTAGTCCTCCGCGGCGGTTAGCCTACGAGCAGTACTTC. Encoded protein: CASSPPRRLAYEQYF. Using reference TRBV19 and TRBJ2-7 for the parts outside the CDR3, the full variable domain is DGGITQSPKYLFRKEGQNVTLSCEQNLNHDAMYWYRQDPGQGLRLIYYSQIVNDFQKGDIAEGYSVSREKKESFPLTVTSAQKNPTAFYLCASSPPRRLAYEQYFGPGTRLTVT.

A few counts support this clone. This chain connects TRBV6-1 to TRBJ2-7, with TRBD1 matching 10 bases. Per the germline V gene, CDR1 is MNHNS and CDR2 is SASEGT. Trimming took 2 bases from V and 6 from J; bases not matched to a gene: 1. The CDR3 has 13 residues. The CDR3 sequence is CASSEWTGGEQYF. In nucleotides, the CDR3 is TGTGCCAGCAGTGAATGGACAGGGGGCGAGCAGTACTTC.

The V call is TRBV18, the J call TRBJ1-1, with a possible D match to TRBD1 (5 bases). V was clipped by 1 base and J by 5 bases, with 8 bases between them. The CDR3 contains 13 residues. Germline CDR1 KGHSH, CDR2 LQKENI. The CDR3 bases are TGTGCCAGCTCACCACTAGGGGTGACTGAAGCTTTCTTT. This sequence encodes CASSPLGVTEAFF. Full variable domain (missing parts from reference TRBV18 and TRBJ1-1): NAGVMQNPRHLVRRRGQEARLRCSPMKGHSHVYWYRQLPEEGLKFMVYLQKENIIDESGMPKERFSAEFPKEGPSILRIQQVVRGDSAAYFCASSPLGVTEAFFGQGTRLTVV.

This chain uses TRBV6-2 or TRBV6-3 with TRBJ1-1; D remains unclear. V was pared by 2 bases and J by 4 bases, with 11 bases between. The CDR3 is 14 amino acids. Germline V gene data show CDR1 as MNHEY and CDR2 as SVGEGT. The CDR3 region has the DNA TGTGCCAGCAGTTACCTTCTGGCAGGCACTGAAGCTTTCTTT. It encodes CASSYLLAGTEAFF.

The chain carries TRBV5-1 and TRBJ2-5; 8 bases line up with TRBD1. Germline CDR1 and CDR2: SGHRS and YFSETQ. V was pared by 0 bases and J by 13 bases, with 2 bases of the junction left unmatched. CDR3 size: 11 residues. The CDR3 loop is CASSLGTGTYF. The DNA of the CDR3 is TGCGCCAGCAGCTTGGGGACAGGGACGTACTTC. Looking up the rest from reference TRBV5-1 and TRBJ2-5 gives the full variable domain: KAGVTQTPRYLIKTRGQQVTLSCSPISGHRSVSWYQQTPGQGLQFLFEYFSETQRNKGNFPGRFSGRQFSNSRSEMNVSTLELGDSALYLCASSLGTGTYFGPGTRLLVL.

V usage is TRBV5-8 and J usage is TRBJ1-5; a possible D gene is TRBD1 (5 bases). The germline V and J ends were trimmed by 2 bases and 8 bases, with 14 bases remaining between them. Per the germline V gene, CDR1 is SGHTS and CDR2 is YDEGEE. The CDR3 runs to 14 residues. In DNA form, the CDR3 reads TGTGCCAGCAGCTTAGAGGGTCCAGGGAAGCCCCAGCATTTT. Protein: CASSLEGPGKPQHF.

V is TRBV4-1 and J is TRBJ2-7, with D unresolved. The CDR3 consists of 16 residues. With 4 bases removed from V and 0 bases from J, the gap between germline ends came to 16 bases. Germline V gene sequence: CDR1 MGHRA, CDR2 YSYEKL. CDR3 nucleotide sequence: TGCGCCAGCAGCCTGATATCGACCTTTAGCTCCTACGAGCAGTACTTC. Protein sequence: CASSLISTFSSYEQYF.

The V gene is TRBV7-9, the J gene TRBJ2-7; tentative D call: TRBD1 (5 bases). CDR3 length: 15 residues. Germline V gives CDR1 SEHNR, CDR2 FQNEAQ (reference sequence). V shed 1 base and J shed 2 bases, with 12 bases lying between them. CDR3 bases: TGTGCCAGCAGCTTAGGCACAGGAAAAACCTACGAGCAGTACTTC. Translating it yields CASSLGTGKTYEQYF.

The J gene is TRBJ1-1, the V gene TRBV11-2; D possibly corresponds to TRBD1 (6 bases). There are 12 residues in the CDR3. V shed 4 bases and J shed 11 bases, with 14 bases lying between them. Germline CDR1 and CDR2: SGHAT and FQNNGV. DNA of the CDR3: TGTGCCAGCAGCTGGACAGAGCTAGGGGCTTTCTTT. Translation gives CASSWTELGAFF.

The rearrangement uses TRBV28 and TRBJ1-3, with 7 bases aligning to TRBD1. CDR1 is MDHEN, CDR2 SYDVKM, per germline. The CDR3 runs 14 residues. J gave up 2 bases and V 9 bases, and 7 bases lay outside the gene matches. CDR3 DNA sequence: TGTGCCAGTAACCCAGGGGGGACTGGAAACACCATATATTTT. Its translation: CASNPGGTGNTIYF.

The V call is TRBV15, the J call TRBJ2-5; TRBD2 matches 13 bases. Germline values: CDR1 LNHNV, CDR2 YYDKDF (reference sequence). J gave up 5 bases and V 1 base, and 1 base lay outside the gene matches. The CDR3 loop spans 15 amino acids. The CDR3 loop reads CATSRALAGGETQYF. CDR3 coding DNA: TGTGCCACCAGCAGAGCACTAGCGGGAGGGGAGACCCAGTACTTC.

This chain uses TRBV27 with TRBJ2-2, with D uncertain. Germline-derived CDR1 and CDR2 are MNHEY and SMNVEV (reference sequence). The CDR3 sequence is 13 residues long. V gave up 10 bases and J gave up 4 bases, with 13 bases separating them. The CDR3: CAIGSWGTGELFF. The CDR3 nucleotides read TGTGCCATAGGATCATGGGGCACCGGGGAGCTGTTTTTT.

The chain combines TRBV25-1 with TRBJ2-1, with TRBD2 as a possible D gene (6 bases). Trimming left V 3 bases short and J 1 base short, with 10 bases between. The CDR3 runs to 15 residues. Germline loops: CDR1 MGHDK, CDR2 SYGVNS. The CDR3 spells CASSDGGISYNEQFF. For the CDR3, the DNA is TGTGCCAGCAGTGATGGGGGGATATCCTACAATGAGCAGTTCTTC.

The chain recombines TRBV6-5 with TRBJ2-7; D possibly corresponds to TRBD2 (6 bases). The CDR3 spans 14 residues. Trimming pared 6 bases from V and 0 bases from J, leaving 12 bases between. Germline V gene sequence: CDR1 MNHEY, CDR2 SVGAGI. CDR3 in amino acids: CASRRDSTSYEQYF. Here the CDR3 DNA reads TGTGCCAGCAGACGGGACTCAACCTCCTACGAGCAGTACTTC.